Listed below are T cell receptor beta chains from one sample, sequenced in a study of T-cell memory formation after mild COVID-19. TCRdb processed the 5' RACE reads anew with MiXCR; each CDR3 protein has one entry. The table shows about 560,000 distinct CDR3 sequences, with 17% occurring only once. Sequences were obtained from PBMCs or a T cell subset sorted from them (not recorded which). These receptors all stem from an adult woman who had mild COVID-19 (a few samples of this study predate the infection). Cell type and time point are not known. CDR3s leave out the opening cysteine and the closing phenylalanine or tryptophan.

length: 13
V: TRBV12-3/TRBV12-4
J: TRBJ1-1
CDR3: ASSLLRPGNTEAF

length: 14
V: TRBV5-1
J: TRBJ1-1
CDR3: ASSLIGSGEGSEAF

length: 12
V: TRBV6-5
J: TRBJ1-2
CDR3: ASSYFGSLYGYT

length: 12
V: TRBV6-2/TRBV6-3
J: TRBJ2-3
CDR3: ASSLTPVTDTQY

length: 15
V: TRBV29-1
J: TRBJ2-1
CDR3: SLTRGVGRESYNEQF

length: 11
V: TRBV2
J: TRBJ2-5
CDR3: ASSEVASGRSY

length: 13
V: TRBV5-1
J: TRBJ2-2
CDR3: ASSFGGVNTGELF

length: 13
V: TRBV14
J: TRBJ2-1
CDR3: ASSQVAPNGYEQF

length: 16
V: TRBV19
J: TRBJ1-6
CDR3: ASSIDQLRDRDNSPLH

length: 14
V: TRBV7-2
J: TRBJ2-1
CDR3: ASSLAGQWPYNEQF

length: 13
V: TRBV7-9
J: TRBJ2-5
CDR3: ASSSGQVLGETQY

length: 11
V: TRBV5-6
J: TRBJ1-2
CDR3: ASSSADRAGYT

length: 10
V: TRBV27
J: TRBJ1-2
CDR3: ASSADTLGYT

length: 13
V: TRBV4-3
J: TRBJ2-7
CDR3: ASSPQWGGSYEQY

length: 14
V: TRBV7-9
J: TRBJ2-3
CDR3: ASSDRLQGSTDTQY

length: 13
V: TRBV7-2
J: TRBJ2-2
CDR3: ASSTDRTNTGELF

length: 13
V: TRBV7-2
J: TRBJ1-4
CDR3: ASSLAGQGMEKLF

length: 14
V: TRBV29-1
J: TRBJ2-3
CDR3: SAGGVGGDSPDTQY

length: 12
V: TRBV18
J: TRBJ2-7
CDR3: ASSGSGSPYEQY

length: 12
V: TRBV3-1
J: TRBJ2-3
CDR3: ASSSSGTTDTQY

length: 14
V: TRBV4-2
J: TRBJ2-1
CDR3: ASSQDRSGRENEQF

length: 13
V: TRBV11-2
J: TRBJ2-2
CDR3: ARSLGFGVAGELF

length: 12
V: TRBV12-3/TRBV12-4
J: TRBJ2-3
CDR3: ASSTDRGLDTQY

length: 13
V: TRBV20-1
J: TRBJ1-2
CDR3: SARDSHGQGYGYT

length: 14
V: TRBV6-2/TRBV6-3
J: TRBJ2-7
CDR3: ASSYGLAVPSYEQY

length: 11
V: TRBV6-1
J: TRBJ1-6
CDR3: ASEGREGSPLH

length: 13
V: TRBV5-1
J: TRBJ2-2
CDR3: ASGIAGKNTGELF

length: 14
V: TRBV11-3
J: TRBJ2-1
CDR3: ASSPPGERYYNEQF

length: 14
V: TRBV7-9
J: TRBJ2-3
CDR3: ASSLARTGATDTQY

length: 14
V: TRBV5-1
J: TRBJ2-7
CDR3: ASSFSPDRFSYEQY

length: 18
V: TRBV5-6
J: TRBJ2-1
CDR3: ASSPTGPHSSFLIYNEQF